This TCR beta chain was identified during a study of tumor-infiltrating lymphocytes in glioblastoma multiforme (dated by TCRdb to 2015 to 2018). In terms of the full investigation: To test whether intratumoral genomic heterogeneity fosters TIL diversity, the study jointly examined somatic mutations, TIL diversity and immune response activity. Results and caveats for the whole study, not just this receptor: T cells were not sorted into functional subsets, which the authors noted as a future improvement. Generalizability is limited because the TCR and somatic mutation analysis included only one glioblastoma patient. Clone frequencies may be distorted by RNA-based TCR sequencing because unequal numbers of TCR transcripts are carried by T cells.

Trimming leaves V shorter by 6 bases and J shorter by 9 bases, with the junction holding 11 bases beyond the gene matches. From a lookup of the germline V gene (reference sequence), CDR1 and CDR2 are DFQATT and SNEGSKA. The CDR3 holds 13 amino acids from the cysteine to the phenylalanine. Only the CDR3 region is kept as DNA, spanning 39 bases read in frame from base 1. A modified ARM-PCR protocol with multiple V-beta primers and a C-beta primer was used to build TCRB libraries from RNA via three nested multiplex PCR rounds. TCRB-specific cDNA was synthesized from around 550 ng total RNA with ProtoScript II Reverse Transcriptase and a C-beta primer. The description of the TCRB libraries did not include any unique molecular identifiers. In the third PCR, barcodes and adapters were added over around 23 cycles with Deep VentR (exo-) polymerase, and the 250-500 bp bands were then gel purified. TCRB libraries were sequenced with 250 bp paired-end reads on an Illumina HiSeq 2500. In the original analysis: Trimmomatic was used to clean reads, FLASH to merge reads, MiGEC to assign V, D and J segments, and VDJtools to perform the analysis. Repertoire diversity was measured using the Shannon-Wiener diversity index, which was calculated with VDJtools. TCRdb reprocessing: public reads trimmed at Q25 with fastp, clones called with MiXCR, in-frame beta chains kept. Each entry merges the rows of one CDR3 protein and shows their most common DNA and genes. Here the V and J calls rest on TCRdb's processing, not on the authors' analysis. Counted in this sample were about 32,000 distinct CDR3 sequences; roughly two thirds of them appeared once. The top ten constitute around 33% of the sample.

The AllPrep DNA/RNA mini kit was used to purify genomic DNA and total RNA simultaneously from each of the approximately 9 tumor samples. All RNA had OD 260/280 ratios above 1.9 and RNA integrity numbers above 6.5. The sample holds many counts of this clonotype. Its target antigen remains unknown. The sample holds no much larger clone one base away, and base qualities are not on file. The rearranged chain carries TRBV20-1 and TRBJ2-1, and 7 bases in between align with TRBD2. The clonotype comes from a male donor with glioblastoma. The sequencing sample was made of brain tumor tissue. The base sequence is TGCAGTGCCCCCGCGGAAGCGGGAACTGAGCAGTTCTTC. Translation gives CSAPAEAGTEQFF.